The present T cell receptor (beta chain) was sequenced within a study of molecular identifiers for immune sequencing clone quantification. Whole-study context: Replicates involved a five-way split of RNA from roughly 18,000 or 92,000 naive CD8 cells, with sequencing of four.

This clonotype was seen repeatedly, ten times or more. Naive CD8 T cells, phenotype CD8+CD4-CCR7+CD45RA+, were sorted. As previously described, bulk TCR libraries were made using listed TCR primers. Each CDR3 protein is one row after TCRdb ran MiXCR on the PCR reads. The sample holds roughly 40,000 distinct CDR3 sequences, approximately 24% seen once. The receptor comes from a human donor in good health. Some libraries in this study had Jurkat cell RNA spiked in. Sequencing was performed on naive CD8+ T cells from blood, with Jurkat cell RNA spiked in. This sample's subset: FACS-sorted CD8+CD4-CCR7+CD45RA+ naive T cells.

The CDR3 loop is CASRGWNHTDTQYF. The CDR3, as DNA: TGTGCCAGTAGAGGGTGGAACCACACAGATACGCAGTATTTT. The chain combines TRBV19 with TRBJ2-3; D not certain. Germline V gene data show CDR1 as LNHDA and CDR2 as SQIVND (reference sequence). The V end was cut by 6 bases, the J end by 2 bases, with 12 bases between. CDR3 length equals 14 residues.